The source of this T cell receptor beta chain is a study of metastatic and nonmetastatic thyroid tumors. On the study more broadly: Repertoire comparison spanned blood and tumor or nodule tissue of malignant and benign thyroid patients. Study outcomes and limitations: Significantly higher TCR beta diversity was reportedly seen in malignant thyroid tumors than benign nodules, in blood and tumor.

The junction had 7 bases not matched to a gene; V was cut back by 5 bases and J by 7 bases. The CDR3 totals 14 residues. The germline CDR1 and CDR2 sequences are SNHLY and FYNNEI. Authors' processing steps: A papillary thyroid cancer distant-metastasis classifier was built from CDR3 differences across clinicopathological groups. MiXCR was used by TCRdb to re-call the PCR reads. TCRdb, not the original authors, processed these V and J calls. The data show almost 85,000 clones, around an eighth seen once. Nobody among the patients had been given any treatment before thyroid surgery. This clone showed up many times. The antigen is not known. Other DNA sequences in this sample translate to the same CDR3.

Sequenced material: tumor tissue. The J gene is TRBJ2-1, the V gene TRBV2, with 8 positions matching TRBD1. This TCR was sampled from a female donor with papillary thyroid cancer or a benign thyroid nodule (not recorded which). Some clones in this sample may be carry-over from other donors' samples. DNA for the CDR3: TGTGCCAGCAGTCGGACAGGGCTGAGGAATGAGCAGTTCTTC. The encoded protein is CASSRTGLRNEQFF. The whole variable domain, filled in from reference TRBV2 and TRBJ2-1, reads EPEVTQTPSHQVTQMGQEVILRCVPISNHLYFYWYRQILGQKVEFLVSFYNNEISEKSEIFDDQFSVERPDGSNFTLKIRSTKLEDSAMYFCASSRTGLRNEQFFGPGTRLTVL.